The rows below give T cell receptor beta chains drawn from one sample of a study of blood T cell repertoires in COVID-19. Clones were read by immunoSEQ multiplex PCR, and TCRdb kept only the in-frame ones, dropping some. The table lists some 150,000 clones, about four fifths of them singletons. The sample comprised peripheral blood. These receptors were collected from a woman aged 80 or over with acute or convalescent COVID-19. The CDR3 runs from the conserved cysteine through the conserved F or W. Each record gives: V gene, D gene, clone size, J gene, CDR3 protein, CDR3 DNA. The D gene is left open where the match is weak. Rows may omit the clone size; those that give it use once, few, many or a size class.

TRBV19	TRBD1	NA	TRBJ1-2	CASSIAGGGSGYTF	TGTGCCAGTAGTATCGCAGGGGGAGGATCTGGCTACACCTTC
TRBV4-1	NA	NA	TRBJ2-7	CASSQDFNSLYEQYF	TGCGCCAGCAGCCAAGATTTTAACAGCCTCTACGAGCAGTACTTC
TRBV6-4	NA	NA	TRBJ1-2	CASILKREPYNYGYTF	TGTGCCAGCATTCTAAAAAGGGAGCCTTATAACTATGGCTACACCTTC
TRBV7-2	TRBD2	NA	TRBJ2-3	CASSFRTSGVTDTQYF	TGTGCCAGCAGCTTCCGAACTAGCGGGGTCACAGATACGCAGTATTTT
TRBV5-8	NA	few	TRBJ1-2	CASSLVQVGYGYTF	TGTGCCAGCAGCTTGGTTCAGGTCGGCTATGGCTACACCTTC
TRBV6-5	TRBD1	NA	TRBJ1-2	CASSYQGATNYGYTF	TGTGCCAGCAGTTATCAGGGGGCAACTAACTATGGCTACACCTTC
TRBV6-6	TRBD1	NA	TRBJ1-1	CASKATGVNTEAFF	TGTGCCAGCAAAGCCACAGGGGTGAACACTGAAGCTTTCTTT
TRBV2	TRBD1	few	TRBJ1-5	CASTMDRDLEPQHF	TGTGCCAGCACCATGGACAGGGACCTTGAGCCCCAGCATTTT
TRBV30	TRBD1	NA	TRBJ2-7	CAWSVIGTVMHEQYF	TGTGCCTGGAGTGTAATCGGGACAGTTATGCACGAGCAGTACTTC
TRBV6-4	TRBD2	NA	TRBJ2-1	CATRDGGTGEQFF	TGTGCCACCCGCGACGGGGGGACGGGTGAGCAGTTCTTC
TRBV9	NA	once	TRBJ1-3	CASSEQGAGNTIYF	TGTGCCAGCAGCGAACAGGGTGCTGGAAACACCATATATTTT
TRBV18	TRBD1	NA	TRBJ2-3	CASSRDRGTDTQYF	TGTGCCAGCTCCCGGGACAGGGGTACAGATACGCAGTATTTT
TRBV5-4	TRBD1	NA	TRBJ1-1	CASSPRQGLNTEAFF	TGTGCCAGCAGCCCTAGACAGGGACTGAACACTGAAGCTTTCTTT
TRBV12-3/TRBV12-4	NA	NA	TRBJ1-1	CASSLALGLLAFF	TGTGCCAGCAGTTTAGCGCTGGGGCTTTTGGCTTTCTTT
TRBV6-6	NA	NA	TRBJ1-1	CASSSTASRGHTEAFF	TGTGCCAGCAGTTCAACAGCCTCACGGGGTCACACTGAAGCTTTCTTT
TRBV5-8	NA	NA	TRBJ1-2	CASSLDTTNYGYTF	TGTGCCAGCAGCCTCGACACCACTAACTATGGCTACACCTTC
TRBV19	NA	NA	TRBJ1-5	CASSPIGGGNQPQHF	TGTGCCAGTAGTCCCATCGGGGGGGGGAATCAGCCCCAGCATTTT
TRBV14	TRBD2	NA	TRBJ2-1	CASSLPGTSNNEQFF	TGTGCCAGCAGCCTACCCGGGACTAGTAACAATGAGCAGTTCTTC
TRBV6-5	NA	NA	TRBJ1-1	CASLKSFGLNTEAFF	TGTGCCAGCCTTAAATCTTTTGGCCTGAACACTGAAGCTTTCTTT
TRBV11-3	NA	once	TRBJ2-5	CASSLGREETQYF	TGTGCCAGCAGCTTAGGGAGAGAAGAGACCCAGTACTTC